Listed below are T cell receptor beta chains from one sample, sequenced in a study of sequential checkpoint blockade in melanoma. Sequencing used immunoSEQ multiplex PCR; TCRdb keeps in-frame clones, though not all of them. The sample lists 13,000 or so clones; approximately 52% were seen once. The sequencing used CD8+ T cells sorted from blood (inferred from file names), collected from a patient given nivolumab and ipilimumab in sequence. Receptors originate from a human donor with melanoma. The CDR3 runs from the conserved cysteine through the conserved F or W. D genes are given only for firm matches. Expanded clones are given a class, and other clones once, few, many or no size at all.

NA	TRBV11-2	TRBD1	TRBJ2-7	TGTGCCAGCAGCTTAGCTGGGACAGTCCACGAGCAGTACTTC	CASSLAGTVHEQYF
few	TRBV19	NA	TRBJ1-3	TGTGCCAGTAGTTCCGGGTACTCTGGAAACACCATATATTTT	CASSSGYSGNTIYF
few	TRBV28	NA	TRBJ1-3	TGTGCCAGCACCCTCACCGGGACATCCGGAAACACCATATATTTT	CASTLTGTSGNTIYF
NA	TRBV11-1	TRBD1	TRBJ2-7	TGTGCCAGCACAGGGGGGACAGGGAGCTACGAGCAGTACTTC	CASTGGTGSYEQYF
NA	TRBV5-1	NA	TRBJ2-5	TGCGCCAGCAGCTTGCCAGGGCGTGAGACCCAGTACTTC	CASSLPGRETQYF
NA	TRBV6-1	TRBD1	TRBJ2-7	TGTGCCAGCAGTGAAAGGGACAGTTCCTACGAGCAGTACTTC	CASSERDSSYEQYF
NA	TRBV4-2	TRBD2	TRBJ2-7	TGTGCCAGCAGCGCCCAGGGACTAGCGGGAGTCTACGAGCAGTACTTC	CASSAQGLAGVYEQYF
NA	TRBV4-1	NA	TRBJ2-1	TGCGCCAGCAGCCAATGGAGAGTAGGACATTCCTACAATGAGCAGTTCTTC	CASSQWRVGHSYNEQFF
few	TRBV6-1	TRBD2	TRBJ2-1	TGTGCCAGCAGTGGTCCGCTCGCGGGAGAGTACAATGAGCAGTTCTTC	CASSGPLAGEYNEQFF
few	TRBV4-2	NA	TRBJ2-1	TGTGCCAGCAGCCCGTCGGTCGGGGATGAGCAGTTCTTC	CASSPSVGDEQFF
NA	TRBV4-1	NA	TRBJ1-1	TGCGCCAGCAGCCAAGGAACACAGGGTGTATCTGAAGCTTTCTTT	CASSQGTQGVSEAFF
NA	TRBV9	TRBD1	TRBJ2-7	TGTGCCAGCAGCCCGACAGGGGGCCCCTCCGAGCAGTACTTC	CASSPTGGPSEQYF
NA	TRBV15	NA	TRBJ1-5	TGTGCCACCAGCAGAGTTTTCGGGGAGCCCCAGCATTTT	CATSRVFGEPQHF
NA	TRBV15	TRBD1	TRBJ2-5	TGTGCCACCAGCATAGCGGACAGGGCAGAGACCCAGTACTTC	CATSIADRAETQYF
NA	TRBV2	NA	TRBJ1-1	TGTGCCAGCAGTCAAAGACAGGACGGGGTGAACACTGAAGCTTTCTTT	CASSQRQDGVNTEAFF
few	TRBV27	NA	TRBJ1-4	TGTGCCAGCAGTCCCGCAACGAGGGGAGGAAGGGAAAAACTGTTTTTT	CASSPATRGGREKLFF
medium-sized	TRBV19	NA	TRBJ1-2	TGTGCCAGTATGCACCTCGGCTATGGCTACACCTTC	CASMHLGYGYTF
NA	TRBV6-5	NA	TRBJ1-2	TGTGCCATCAGTGAGTTGAACAGGGCTTATGGCTACACCTTC	CAISELNRAYGYTF
NA	TRBV6-5	TRBD1	TRBJ2-2	TGTGCCAGCAGTTATGCCGGGACAGGGGACACCGGGGAGCTGTTTTTT	CASSYAGTGDTGELFF
NA	TRBV30	NA	TRBJ1-2	TGTGCCTGGAGGACGGGGTCGCGGAACTATGGCTACACCTTC	CAWRTGSRNYGYTF
NA	TRBV4-2	TRBD1	TRBJ1-5	TGTGCCAGCAGCCAAAGACAGGGGGATCAGCCCCAGCATTTT	CASSQRQGDQPQHF
NA	TRBV30	NA	TRBJ1-1	TGTGCCTGGAGCCGGGGTGGGGATAGGGCTTTCTTT	CAWSRGGDRAFF
NA	TRBV19	NA	TRBJ1-2	TGTGCCAGTGAATCCGGGGGGTATGGCTACACCTTC	CASESGGYGYTF
NA	TRBV28	NA	TRBJ2-7	TGTGCCAGCAGTTTCACCTACGAGCAGTACTTC	CASSFTYEQYF
few	TRBV4-1	NA	TRBJ2-1	TGCGCCAGCAGCCAAGATGCGTCCTACAATGAGCAGTTCTTC	CASSQDASYNEQFF
NA	TRBV6-5	TRBD1	TRBJ2-1	TGTGCCAGCAGTTACGACAGGGGTGGTCGGGATGAGCAGTTCTTC	CASSYDRGGRDEQFF
once	TRBV4-1	TRBD2	TRBJ2-3	TGCGCCAGCAGCCCCGACCTAGCGGGGGGCACAGATACGCAGTATTTT	CASSPDLAGGTDTQYF
NA	TRBV21-1	NA	TRBJ1-5	TGTGCCAGCAGCCTCCCCCAGGGGCAGCCCCAGCATTTT	CASSLPQGQPQHF
NA	TRBV28	NA	TRBJ1-1	TGTGCCAGCAGTTTCACTCAGGGAAACACTGAAGCTTTCTTT	CASSFTQGNTEAFF
once	TRBV19	TRBD2	TRBJ2-1	TGTGCCAGTAGCCCCTCTAGCGGCTCCTACAATGAGCAGTTCTTC	CASSPSSGSYNEQFF
NA	TRBV2	NA	TRBJ1-1	TGTGCCAGCAGTGAATACAGCATGAACACTGAAGCTTTCTTT	CASSEYSMNTEAFF
NA	TRBV11-3	TRBD2	TRBJ2-1	TGTGCCAGCAGCTCCCGGACTAGCGGGGGGGCCTTTGAGCAGTTCTTC	CASSSRTSGGAFEQFF
NA	TRBV6-5	NA	TRBJ1-1	TGTGCCAGCAGTTACACGGCAGGTGAAGCTTTCTTT	CASSYTAGEAFF
NA	TRBV7-9	TRBD1	TRBJ1-5	TGTGCCAGCAGCCAAGAGGGGACAGGGACTCAGCCCCAGCATTTT	CASSQEGTGTQPQHF
few	TRBV9	NA	TRBJ1-2	TGTGCCAGCAGCTTGAGGCTCGTCGGCTATGGCTACACCTTC	CASSLRLVGYGYTF
NA	TRBV4-1	NA	TRBJ1-1	TGCGCCAGCAGCCAAGATGCGGGAAACACTGAAGCTTTCTTT	CASSQDAGNTEAFF
few	TRBV29-1	NA	TRBJ2-2	TGCAGCGTTGGACTAGCGAACACCGGGGAGCTGTTTTTT	CSVGLANTGELFF
once	TRBV28	TRBD1	TRBJ1-6	TGTGCCAGCAGTGGGACAGGGGTCGTCTCACCCCTCCACTTT	CASSGTGVVSPLHF
NA	TRBV7-9	NA	TRBJ2-1	TGTGCCAGCAGCCTAATCTACAATGAGCAGTTCTTC	CASSLIYNEQFF
NA	TRBV4-1	NA	TRBJ2-7	TGCGCCAGCAGCCAAGAGAGTCAGGGTTGGGTGTACGAGCAGTACTTC	CASSQESQGWVYEQYF
NA	TRBV9	NA	TRBJ1-1	TGTGCCAGCAGCGAAGGGGGTGGTGGCCCTATGGGCACTGAAGCTTTCTTT	CASSEGGGGPMGTEAFF